The T cell receptor beta chain under discussion was sequenced for a study of control samples from healthy donors and cancer patients. The protocol was immunoSEQ multiplex PCR, while the TCRdb copy is restricted to in-frame clones and leaves out a portion. The table includes under 100,000 clones, approximately 90% detected once. Germline V CDR1 and CDR2: SNHLY, FYNNEI. Between the trimmed V and J ends, which lost 8 bases and 4 bases, there was a span of 15 bases. The CDR3 contains 14 residues. The sequence was collected from a woman in her sixties or seventies in good health. This rearrangement joins TRBV2 to TRBJ2-1; possibly TRBD2 for D (6 bases). Material: blood. CDR3 in DNA: TGTGCCAGCTCCCTGGGCGGGAAGTACAATGAGCAGTTCTTC. It yields the protein CASSLGGKYNEQFF.